The entry below describes one TCR beta chain. Its cognate antigen is unknown. The germline gives CDR1 LGHNA, CDR2 YNFKEQ. The V and J ends lost 0 bases and 3 bases respectively, with 12 bases between them. The CDR3 is 15 residues long. The study ran its PCR with 60 Vbeta and 13 Jbeta primers. Study processing details: Later, 65 million to 90 million unique TCR beta chains were counted in an analysis, and roughly 11 million of them were shared. The method was immunoSEQ multiplex PCR; TCRdb's version includes in-frame clones alone and lacks a portion of them. V and J calls plus clone size are reproduced from that table; the DNA served to infer D and trimming. The sample includes fewer than 150,000 clones, around 80% seen only once; the top ten take over 0.2%. This entry belongs to a study of cytomegalovirus exposure and HLA in healthy donors. Whole-study findings and limits: Productive rates of about 87% or about 30% were seen for most TCR beta V segments in an earlier analysis. Rarity marked most TCR sequences, yet some public TCRs occurred in many donors. In a later analysis, most CMV-associated TCR beta chains appeared HLA-restricted.

The chain combines TRBV4-2 with TRBJ2-7; maybe TRBD1 (5 bases). The receptor was derived from a man in his forties or fifties in good health and CMV-seronegative. The source material was PBMCs. The DNA of the CDR3 is TGTGCCAGCAGCCAAGAAAAGCAGGGCGGCTACGAGCAGTACTTC. Translated, it gives CASSQEKQGGYEQYF.